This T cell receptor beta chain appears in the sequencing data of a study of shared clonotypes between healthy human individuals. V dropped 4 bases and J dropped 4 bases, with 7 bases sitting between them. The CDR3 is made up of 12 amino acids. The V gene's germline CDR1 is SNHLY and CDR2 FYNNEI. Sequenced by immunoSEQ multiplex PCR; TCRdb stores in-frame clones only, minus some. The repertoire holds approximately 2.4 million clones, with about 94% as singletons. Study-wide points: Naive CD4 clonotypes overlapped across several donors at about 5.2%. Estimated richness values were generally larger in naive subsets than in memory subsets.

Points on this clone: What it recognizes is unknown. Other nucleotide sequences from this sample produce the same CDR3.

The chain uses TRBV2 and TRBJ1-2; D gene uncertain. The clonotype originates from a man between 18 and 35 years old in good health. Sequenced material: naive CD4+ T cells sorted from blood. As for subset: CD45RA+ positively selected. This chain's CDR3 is CASSVGPYGYTF. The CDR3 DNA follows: TGTGCCAGCAGTGTGGGCCCCTATGGCTACACCTTC.